The clone carrying this T cell receptor (beta chain) was recorded a few times. Its antigen is unidentified. The sample belongs to a study of CD8 T cells in ankylosing spondylitis. A single record per CDR3 protein comes from TCRdb applying MiXCR to the 5' RACE reads. The sample holds some 180,000 distinct CDR3 sequences; approximately 18% are singletons and the top ten take 4.3%. The study, taken as a whole, reports: Within ankylosing spondylitis blood, a TCR beta motif made up of several highly homologous variants appeared to be characteristic.

Trimming removed 2 bases at V and 7 bases at J, with 15 bases between. Looked up from germline, CDR1 is DFQATT and CDR2 is SNEGSKA (reference sequence). The CDR3 covers 14 residues. Sequencing was performed on blood, either unsorted or a sorted T cell fraction (not recorded which). This chain joins TRBV20-1 and TRBJ2-1, with a tentative D call TRBD2 (6 bases). This TCR derives from a male donor aged 10-35 years with ankylosing spondylitis or in good health (not recorded which). The CDR3 DNA sequence: TGCAGTGCTAGATGGTCGCGGGATCGGAATGAGCAGTTCTTC. As protein: CSARWSRDRNEQFF.